Given below is one T cell receptor (beta chain) in context. The sample comes from a study of blood T cells in healthy people across ages. Using a J-beta primer mix together with a sample-barcoded 5' primer, a second PCR was run for roughly 7 to 12 cycles. MiXCR, applied by TCRdb to the 5' RACE reads, yields one record per CDR3 protein. The sample includes about 760,000 distinct CDR3 sequences, just under 25% seen only once; the top ten take under 9.5%. The CDR3 runs 11 residues. V was cut by 6 bases and J by 5 bases, with 7 bases left in between. This sample also appeared in a second study, on T cells of mothers and their children.

The gene calls are TRBV12-3 or TRBV12-4 and TRBJ2-5; D is unresolved. This TCR was recovered from a boy younger than 18 in good health. The sequenced sample was blood. Written as DNA, the CDR3 is TGTGCCAGCAGCGTGTGGGAGACCCAGTACTTC. It yields the protein CASSVWETQYF.